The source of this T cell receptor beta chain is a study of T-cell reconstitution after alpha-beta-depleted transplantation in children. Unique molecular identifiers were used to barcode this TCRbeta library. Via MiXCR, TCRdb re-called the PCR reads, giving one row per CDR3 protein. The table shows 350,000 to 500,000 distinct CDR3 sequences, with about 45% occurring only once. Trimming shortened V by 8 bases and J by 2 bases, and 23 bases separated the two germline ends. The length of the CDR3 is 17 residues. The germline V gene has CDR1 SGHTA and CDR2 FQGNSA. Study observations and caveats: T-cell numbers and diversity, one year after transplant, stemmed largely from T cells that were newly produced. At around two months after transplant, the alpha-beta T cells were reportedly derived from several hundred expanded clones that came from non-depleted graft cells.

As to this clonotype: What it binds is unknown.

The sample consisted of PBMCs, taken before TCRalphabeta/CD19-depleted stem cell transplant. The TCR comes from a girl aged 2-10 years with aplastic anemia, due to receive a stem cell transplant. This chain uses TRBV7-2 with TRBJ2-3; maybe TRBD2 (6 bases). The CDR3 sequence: CASARLTGRPSTDTQYF. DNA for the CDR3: TGTGCCAGCGCCCGACTAACCGGGAGACCGTCCACAGATACGCAGTATTTT.